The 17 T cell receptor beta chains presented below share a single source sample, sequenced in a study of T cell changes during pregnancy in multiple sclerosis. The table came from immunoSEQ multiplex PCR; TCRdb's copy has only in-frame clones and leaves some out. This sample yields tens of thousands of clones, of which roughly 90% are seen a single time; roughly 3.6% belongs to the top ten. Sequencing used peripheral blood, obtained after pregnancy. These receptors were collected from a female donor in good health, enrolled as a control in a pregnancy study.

CDR3 amino acids: CATLPPGKTKQYF. CDR3 in DNA: TGTGCCACTCTTCCCCCGGGGAAGACGAAGCAGTACTTC. This sequence joins TRBV27 and TRBJ2-7; tentative D call: TRBD2 (5 bases). The ends were cut back, 10 bases at V and 8 bases at J, with 21 bases in the middle. Per the germline V gene, CDR1 is MNHEY and CDR2 is SMNVEV (reference sequence). This CDR3 spans 13 amino acids.

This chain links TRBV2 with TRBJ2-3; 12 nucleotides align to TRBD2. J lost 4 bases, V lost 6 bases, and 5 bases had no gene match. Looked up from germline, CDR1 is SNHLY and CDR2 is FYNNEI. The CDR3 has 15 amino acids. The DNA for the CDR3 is TGTGCCAGCAGGGAGACTAGCGGGAGTTCAGATACGCAGTATTTT. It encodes CASRETSGSSDTQYF.

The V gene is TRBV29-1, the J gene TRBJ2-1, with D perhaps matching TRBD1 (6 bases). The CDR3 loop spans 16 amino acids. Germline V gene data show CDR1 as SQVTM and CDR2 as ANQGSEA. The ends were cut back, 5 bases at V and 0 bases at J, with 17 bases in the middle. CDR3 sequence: CSVTFFRGSSYNEQFF. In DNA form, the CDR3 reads TGCAGCGTTACCTTTTTCAGGGGAAGCTCCTACAATGAGCAGTTCTTC.

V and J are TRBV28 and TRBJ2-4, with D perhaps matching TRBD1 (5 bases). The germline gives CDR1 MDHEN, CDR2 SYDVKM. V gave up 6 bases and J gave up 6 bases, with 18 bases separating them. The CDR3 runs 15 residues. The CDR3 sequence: CASSGSGLSGNIQYF. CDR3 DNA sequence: TGTGCCAGCAGCGGATCAGGGTTGTCTGGAAACATTCAGTACTTC.

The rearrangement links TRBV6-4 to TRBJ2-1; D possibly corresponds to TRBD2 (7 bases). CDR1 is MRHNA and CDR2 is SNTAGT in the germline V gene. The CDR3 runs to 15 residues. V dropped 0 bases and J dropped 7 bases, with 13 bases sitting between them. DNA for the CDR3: TGTGCCAGCAGTGACTCGGGGGGGGGCCTTAATGAGCAGTTCTTC. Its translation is CASSDSGGGLNEQFF.

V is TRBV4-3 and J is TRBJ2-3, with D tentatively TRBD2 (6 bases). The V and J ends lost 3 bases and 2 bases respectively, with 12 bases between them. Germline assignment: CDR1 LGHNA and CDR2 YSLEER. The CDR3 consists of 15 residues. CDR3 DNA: TGCGCCAGCAGCCAGGGGGGTAAAGTCACAGATACGCAGTATTTT. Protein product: CASSQGGKVTDTQYF.

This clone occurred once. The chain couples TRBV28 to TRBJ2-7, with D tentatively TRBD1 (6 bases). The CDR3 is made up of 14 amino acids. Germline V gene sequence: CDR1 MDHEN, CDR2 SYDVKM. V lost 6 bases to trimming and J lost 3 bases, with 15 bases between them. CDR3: CASRRPGTFYEQYF. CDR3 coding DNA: TGTGCCAGCAGACGACCCGGGACATTCTACGAGCAGTACTTC.

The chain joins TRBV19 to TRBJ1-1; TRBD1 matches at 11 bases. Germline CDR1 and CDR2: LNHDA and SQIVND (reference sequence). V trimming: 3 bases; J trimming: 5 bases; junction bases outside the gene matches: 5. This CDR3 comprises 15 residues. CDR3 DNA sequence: TGTGCCAGTAGTATGAGAGGGACAGGGGGTACTGAAGCTTTCTTT. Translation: CASSMRGTGGTEAFF.

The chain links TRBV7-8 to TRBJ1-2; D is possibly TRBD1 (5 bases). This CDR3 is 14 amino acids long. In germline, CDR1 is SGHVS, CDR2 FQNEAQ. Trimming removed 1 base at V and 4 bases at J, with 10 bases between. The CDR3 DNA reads TGTGCCAGCAGCTTAGAAAGGGGATTCTATGGCTACACCTTC. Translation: CASSLERGFYGYTF.

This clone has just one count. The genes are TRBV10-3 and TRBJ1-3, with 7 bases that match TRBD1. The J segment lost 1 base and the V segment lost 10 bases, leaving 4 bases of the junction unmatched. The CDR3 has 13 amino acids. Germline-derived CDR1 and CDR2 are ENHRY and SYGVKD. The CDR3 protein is CATSGQSGNTIYF. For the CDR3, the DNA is TGTGCCACCTCGGGACAGTCTGGAAACACCATATATTTT.

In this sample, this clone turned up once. CDR3 nucleotide sequence: TGTGCCAGCAGTTATACGGGGGGGCGCTACTATGGCTACACCTTC. Translation gives CASSYTGGRYYGYTF. The V and J genes are TRBV28 and TRBJ1-2; TRBD1 is a possible D gene (6 bases). This CDR3 is built from 15 residues. V was trimmed by 4 bases and J by 3 bases, leaving 15 bases between them. CDR1 is MDHEN and CDR2 is SYDVKM in the germline V gene.

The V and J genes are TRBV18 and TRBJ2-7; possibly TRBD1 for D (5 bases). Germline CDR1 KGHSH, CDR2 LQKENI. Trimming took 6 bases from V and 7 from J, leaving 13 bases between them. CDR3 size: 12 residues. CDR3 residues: CASSRDSGEQYF. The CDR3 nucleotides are TGTGCCAGCTCGCGCGACAGTGGGGAGCAGTACTTC.

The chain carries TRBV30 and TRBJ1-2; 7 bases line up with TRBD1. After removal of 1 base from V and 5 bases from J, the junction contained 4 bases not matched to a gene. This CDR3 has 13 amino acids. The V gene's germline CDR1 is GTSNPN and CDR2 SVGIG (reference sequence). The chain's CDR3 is CAWSAQTGYGYTF. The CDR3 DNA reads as TGTGCCTGGAGTGCCCAGACAGGGTATGGCTACACCTTC.

In nucleotides, the CDR3 is TGTGCCTGGGAGGGGGGGGAGAACCAAGAGACCCAGTACTTC. Its translation: CAWEGGENQETQYF. The chain joins TRBV30 to TRBJ2-5, with D maybe TRBD2 (7 bases). V lost 5 bases to trimming and J lost 0 bases, with 13 bases between them. Germline CDR1 is GTSNPN and CDR2 is SVGIG (reference sequence). The CDR3 totals 14 residues.

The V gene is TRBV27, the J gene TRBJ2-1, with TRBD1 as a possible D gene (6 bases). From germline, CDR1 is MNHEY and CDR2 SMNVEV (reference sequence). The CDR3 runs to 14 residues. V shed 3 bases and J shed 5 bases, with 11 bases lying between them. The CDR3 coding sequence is TGTGCCAGCAGTTTTCTGGGGGCGGACAATGAGCAGTTCTTC. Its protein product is CASSFLGADNEQFF.

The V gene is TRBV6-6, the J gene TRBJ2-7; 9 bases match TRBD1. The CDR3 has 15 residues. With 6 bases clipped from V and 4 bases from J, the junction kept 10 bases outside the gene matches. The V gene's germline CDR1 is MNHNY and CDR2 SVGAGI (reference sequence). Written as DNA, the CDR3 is TGTGCCAGCAGCTCCGCCGGGACAGGGAGGTACGAGCAGTACTTC. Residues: CASSSAGTGRYEQYF.

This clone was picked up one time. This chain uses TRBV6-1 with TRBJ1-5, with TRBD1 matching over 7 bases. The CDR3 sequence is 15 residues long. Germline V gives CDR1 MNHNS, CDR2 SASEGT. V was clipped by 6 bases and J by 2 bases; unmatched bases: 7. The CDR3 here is CASSITGTGNQPQHF. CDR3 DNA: TGTGCCAGCAGCATAACGGGGACAGGCAATCAGCCCCAGCATTTT.